This section outlines one TCR beta chain sequence together with its context. Its antigen has not been determined. No base-level quality is on record; no much larger clone is a single base apart. This specimen belongs to a study of shared clonotypes between healthy human individuals (dated by TCRdb to 2019 to 2021). Notes on the research overall: The cohort comprised a couple of women and a few men aged 18 to 49 years. For each donor, three plates each were used for CD4 naive and CD4 memory, two plates were used for CD8 naive, and one plate was used for CD8 memory. To estimate repertoire size and how much clonotypes are shared between individuals, the study performed deep sequencing of blood TCR repertoires from 4 to 6 healthy adults. To increase sequencing depth and limit assay-specific biases, TCR repertoire library preparation and sequencing were carried out by different laboratories using diverse techniques. Per donor, leukapheresis produced somewhere between about 0.85 and 10 billion PBMCs.

On the study overall, not on this receptor specifically: The genetic and exposure-history diversity represented was limited by the small number of donors. Compared with non-shared clonotypes, the clonotypes found in all four sorted-subset donors had higher generation probabilities. Sampling was restricted to blood, and TCR repertoires in tissues likely differ from the TCR repertoires found in blood. Pairwise subsampling indicated that sequencing depth was expected to affect the degree of clonotype sharing among donors. Even with the large sequencing depth, rarefaction of the sorted-subset datasets indicated that sequencing was incomplete. Larger estimated clonotype richness was generally found for naive subsets than for memory subsets. When several donors were compared, the shared fraction of clonotypes was about 5% for naive CD4, 3.5% to 4% for naive CD8, 2.3% for memory CD4, and roughly 0.43% for memory CD8.

CDR3 length: 15 amino acids, cysteine to phenylalanine. The DNA shown is the 45-base CDR3, in frame from base 1. As encoded in the germline V gene, CDR1 is MDHEN while CDR2 is SYDVKM. Deletion took 5 bases off V and 5 bases off J, with a span of 19 bases between the germline ends. Healthy HIV-negative adults with no recently reported acute infections or vaccinations were included as donors. Only Caucasian adults living in Nashville, Tennessee, USA were represented among the donors. CD4+ T cells were enriched by magnetic negative selection; naive cells were then positively selected on CD45RA, and the negative fraction formed the memory subset. Blood was obtained by leukapheresis, after which PBMCs were separated by Ficoll-Histopaque density gradient centrifugation and cryopreserved in liquid nitrogen vapor phase. Purity and quantity of every magnetically sorted T cell population were checked by analytical flow cytometry. From each sorted fraction, genomic DNA was isolated and quantified by UV absorbance on a Nanodrop 2000c.

Using the deep immunoSEQ assay, TCR CDR3 regions were amplified from genomic DNA by multiplex PCR. For each cell subset, the extracted genomic DNA was distributed evenly across all wells of several immunoSEQ 96-well plates, and each plate served as one replicate. For sorted subsets, roughly 200 ng genomic DNA, equal to about 30,000 T cell genomes, was loaded into each replicate PCR. The purified libraries were quantified using a Qubit 3.0 fluorometer, sized with a Bioanalyzer 2100, and then quantified again using the KAPA Library Quantification kit. Every immunoSEQ 96-well plate was sequenced on a dedicated single-read 150-cycle Illumina NextSeq 550 flow cell. The authors' pipeline ran thus. Because the immunoSEQ output held only junctional sequences and lacked quality scores, the filtering could not match the filtering applied to full-length reads. To assign V/J genes and CDR3, sequences were annotated using PyIR, a Python wrapper for IgBLAST v1.9, with IMGT germline references. Reads were filtered out if the reads had weak V/J assignments (E-value above 1e-6), no CDR3, stop codons, out-of-frame junctions, or ambiguous translated residues. V3J clonotypes were defined by identical inferred V gene, J gene, and CDR3 amino acid sequence. To compute the percentage overlap between repertoires, the number of shared unique clonotypes was divided by the size of the smaller repertoire. Repertoire richness was assessed with RTK rarefaction, the Chao1 estimator, and Recon v2.1 estimates of unobserved clonotypes. Generation probabilities for all TCRbeta clonotypes obtained by the gDNA method from a handful of donors were computed using OLGA. What TCRdb holds here is the immuneACCESS table cut down to in-frame rearrangements. Part of the clones is not present; checked against another copy, under half of the missing clones reflect an unresolved V gene, and the others are unexplained. The V and J calls and the clone size are those of that table, but D and trimming were determined from the DNA. The sample includes 2 million to 2.5 million clones, with 85% to 95% observed a single time. Around 0.38% of the sample is in the top ten clones.

Source material: naive CD4+ T cells from PBMCs. Explained via the paper, the cell subset or site label denotes: CD45RA+ positively selected. This sequence uses TRBV28 and TRBJ2-7; TRBD2 is a possible D gene, resting on 7 matching bases. The TCR was taken from a young man in good health. Some clones in this sample may be carry-over from other donors' samples. The DNA is as follows: TGTGCCAGCAGTCCGCCTTTGGGGGGGCTTAACGAGCAGTACTTC. The translation is CASSPPLGGLNEQYF.